This T cell receptor (beta chain) was documented in a study of identical twins (dated by TCRdb to the mid-2010s). In terms of the full investigation: To test whether fetal clonotypes persist, the study used deep sequencing on TCR alpha and beta repertoires from monozygotic twins, unrelated adults of various ages, and cord blood. To rule out contamination, replicate twin experiments were performed at different times with different library preparation protocols.

All donors were healthy Caucasians. Three pairs of female monozygotic twins, all aged roughly 18 to 29 years, were included in the twin cohort. Positive isolation kits from Invitrogen were used to isolate CD4+ and CD8+ T cell populations. This clonotype was seen repeatedly, ten times or more. The antigen it binds to is not known. Base qualities were left out, and no much larger clone turns up one base away. V is clipped by 3 bases and J by 3 bases, and the sequence between their germline boundaries is 8 bases long. Counted from cysteine to phenylalanine, this CDR3 has 14 amino acids. The entry retains the CDR3 DNA only, 42 bases that are in frame from base 1. Overall results and qualifications from the work: Because the same donors could not be followed over many years, the conclusions relied on cross-sectional statistical analysis. Compared with coincidental sharing between unrelated individuals, an excess of low generation-probability sequences was observed among out-of-frame TCR alpha sequences shared between twins. Zero-insertion analyses could be partly confounded by invariant T cells such as MAIT and iNKT, although diverse VJ usage argued against such confounding for most clonotypes. Recombination models systematically underestimated out-of-frame TCR alpha sharing in monozygotic twins but agreed with sharing between unrelated individuals. Abundant cord blood beta clonotypes had fewer insertions, young adult naive repertoires showed a similar but weaker trend, and memory repertoires showed no such trend. A weaker excess of twin sharing was found in beta out-of-frame sequences because the signal-to-noise ratio was lowered by fewer shared sequences.

The method was 5' RACE. The instrument was an Illumina HiSeq 2000. Template switching introduced a universal primer binding site; the final cDNA contained a unique molecular identifier, enabling accurate counting of TCR cDNA molecules. First-strand cDNA for TCR alpha and beta chains was synthesized from specific primers in the conserved constant-segment region. To control for contamination, each cDNA library was double barcoded with a SMART-Mk sample barcode plus Illumina barcodes. Two successive PCR steps introduced TruSeq adapter sequences along with Illumina sample barcodes. TCR alpha and beta cDNA libraries were sequenced on the Illumina HiSeq platform with custom primers. The paper's data handling went like this. MiGEC was used to process raw reads and extract unique molecular identifiers, and MiXCR was used to find CDR3 positions. Recombination models were inferred per individual with the repgenHMM and IGoR tools using an EM algorithm. The tcR package in R was used for shared clonotype analysis, with sharing normalized by the product of cloneset sizes. To study raw recombination without the effects of thymic and clonal selection, out-of-frame nonproductive sequences were analyzed. TCRdb reran the public reads through fastp at Q25 and MiXCR, keeping productive beta chains. A single entry per CDR3 protein holds the most common genes and DNA from its merged rows. What appears here as the V and J calls and clone size reflects TCRdb's work, not the paper's. This sample lists 400,000 to 500,000 distinct CDR3 sequences; approximately 14% were detected once. More than 0.8% of the sample lies in the top ten.

These sequences were also reported in another study, on yellow fever vaccine responses in identical twins. Looking at the second paper: The T cell response to vaccination in identical twins was reported by the authors to appear partly convergent and partly personalized. In the study, vaccine-responding T cell clones were precisely tracked in identical twins.

This TCR came from a woman in her late teens or twenties in good health. The chain is assembled from TRBV12-3 or TRBV12-4 and TRBJ2-2, with the D segment identity uncertain. The source material was CD4+ T cells sorted from blood. The nucleotide sequence is TGTGCCAGCAGTTTTGGGCAGCACACCGGGGAGCTGTTTTTT. The encoded protein is CASSFGQHTGELFF.